The source of this T cell receptor (beta chain) is a study of T cells in Graves' hyperthyroidism and ophthalmopathy. Broader study findings: The blood repertoire included most of the expanded thyroid clonotypes above 0.001.

RNA transcripts provided the source from which TCR beta CDR3 regions were amplified. First-round RT-PCR of the TCR CDR3 relied on the HTBI primer set. A single record per CDR3 protein comes from TCRdb applying MiXCR to the multiplex PCR reads. The sample comprises around 340,000 distinct CDR3 sequences, over 15% of which are singletons, and approximately 49% rests with the top ten. V lost 1 base to trimming and J lost 2 bases, with 9 bases between them. The CDR3 is 14 amino acids. Germline CDR1 DFQATT, CDR2 SNEGSKA (reference sequence). This clonotype was found a few times. Its antigen remains unidentified.

The sequenced material came from blood. The chain carries TRBV20-1 and TRBJ2-1; D not certain. The sequence derives from a woman in her 50s with Graves' hyperthyroidism. The CDR3 protein is CSARGVTAYNEQFF. The CDR3 DNA reads as TGCAGTGCTAGAGGTGTGACCGCCTACAATGAGCAGTTCTTC.